This TCR beta chain was identified during a study of cytomegalovirus exposure and HLA in healthy donors. Germline V gives CDR1 MDHEN, CDR2 SYDVKM. V lost 2 bases to trimming and J lost 1 base, with 4 bases between them. CDR3 length: 13 residues. The PCR employed 60 Vbeta primers together with 13 Jbeta primers. Libraries were prepared by immunoSEQ multiplex PCR; TCRdb keeps only in-frame clonotypes and omits some of them. The sample carries 60,000 or so clones, 65% to 75% recorded once. V gene TRBV28 combines with J gene TRBJ2-3; D is ambiguous. The sequencing sample was made of PBMCs. This sequence was found in a man in his fifties in good health and CMV-seropositive. The CDR3 region has the DNA TGTGCCAGCAGTTTAAGCGGCACAGATACGCAGTATTTT. Translation: CASSLSGTDTQYF.